What follows describes a single TCR beta chain. Its antigen is as yet unknown. Sequencing was performed with immunoSEQ multiplex PCR; in TCRdb, only in-frame clones are kept and a portion is missing. Of around 99,000 clones in the sample, 80% to 90% were seen once. The sample belongs to a study of T cell responses to AZD1222 COVID-19 vaccine. On the study more broadly: Pooled together were second doses at about 4 or about 12 weeks. Regarding the study as a whole: Researchers took repertoire samples only after the peak T cell response had come. At study baseline, merely six AZD1222 recipients were seropositive. Clonal diversity was possibly underestimated; the donors were predominantly white British and more often female.

Germline-derived CDR1 and CDR2 are SGHTA and FQGNSA. The length of the CDR3 is 17 residues. The J segment lost 2 bases and the V segment lost 5 bases, leaving 6 bases of the junction unmatched. The material was peripheral blood, obtained on day 0 of AZD1222 vaccination. The clonotype was recovered from an adult in good health. The genes are TRBV7-2 and TRBJ2-3; TRBD2 matches at 14 bases. The CDR3, as DNA: TGTGCCAGCAGCCTAATGGGACTAGCGGGGGCCACAGATACGCAGTATTTT. It codes for CASSLMGLAGATDTQYF.